One sample yielded the 28 T cell receptor beta chains listed below, sequenced in a study of blood T cell repertoires in COVID-19 (dated by TCRdb to the early 2020s). To prepare the library, the immunoSEQ multiplex PCR assay was applied. TCRdb mirrors the immuneACCESS table, restricted to in-frame sequences. Some clones are absent from its copies; in checked studies, under half trace to an unresolved V gene, and the reason for the others is unknown. Recorded for this sample are tens of thousands of clones; 85% to 90% of them occurred a single time. The top ten clones comprise 4.4% of the sample. Sequencing used peripheral blood. Receptors were obtained from a man over 45 with active COVID-19.

This rearrangement joins TRBV5-6 to TRBJ2-2; no clear D gene. The CDR3 extends over 13 amino acids. Germline V lookup: CDR1 SGHDT, CDR2 YYEEEE. V lost 4 bases and J lost 6, with 10 bases in between. CDR3 DNA: TGTGCCAGCAGCCTTAACATGGCCGGGGAGCTGTTTTTT. The encoded protein is CASSLNMAGELFF. The complete variable domain, with remaining parts taken from reference TRBV5-6 and TRBJ2-2, reads DAGVTQSPTHLIKTRGQQVTLRCSPKSGHDTVSWYQQALGQGPQFIFQYYEEEERQRGNFPDRFSGHQFPNYSSELNVNALLLGDSALYLCASSLNMAGELFFGEGSRLTVL.

This clone was observed a handful of times. V and J are TRBV11-2 and TRBJ2-2, with D maybe TRBD2 (5 bases). The germline CDR1 and CDR2 sequences are SGHAT and FQNNGV. Trimming took off 2 bases at V and 6 bases at J, with 16 bases between the two ends. This CDR3 region has 16 residues. CDR3: CASSLSGGSFAGELFF. The CDR3 nucleotides are TGTGCCAGCAGCTTATCTGGCGGGTCTTTCGCCGGGGAGCTGTTTTTT.

The V and J genes are TRBV19 and TRBJ1-5; the match to TRBD1 covers 7 bases. V was clipped by 4 bases and J by 2 bases; unmatched bases: 8. Germline V gene sequence: CDR1 LNHDA, CDR2 SQIVND (reference sequence). CDR3 size: 16 residues. This CDR3 reads CASSTNRGFGNQPQHF. The DNA of the CDR3 is TGTGCCAGTAGTACCAACAGGGGATTTGGCAATCAGCCCCAGCATTTT.

The rearrangement joins TRBV7-2 to TRBJ1-1; maybe TRBD1 (5 bases). Trimming removed 5 bases from V and 4 bases from J, with 11 bases in between. The CDR3 totals 13 residues. Germline CDR1 and CDR2: SGHTA and FQGNSA. CDR3 loop: CASSRQWGTEAFF. The CDR3 nucleotides read TGTGCCAGCAGCAGACAGTGGGGCACTGAAGCTTTCTTT. Full variable domain (outside the CDR3, taken from reference TRBV7-2 and TRBJ1-1): GAGVSQSPSNKVTEKGKDVELRCDPISGHTALYWYRQSLGQGLEFLIYFQGNSAPDKSGLPSDRFSAERTGGSVSTLTIQRTQQEDSAVYLCASSRQWGTEAFFGQGTRLTVV.

The gene calls are TRBV6-5 and TRBJ2-7; 10 nucleotides align to TRBD1. After removal of 6 bases from V and 5 bases from J, the junction contained 4 bases not matched to a gene. The CDR3 sequence is 13 residues long. Germline-derived CDR1 and CDR2 are MNHEY and SVGAGI. The CDR3 spells CASSRGQGHEQYF. The CDR3 coding sequence is TGTGCCAGCAGCCGGGGACAGGGGCACGAGCAGTACTTC.

This clone showed up just once. The chain combines TRBV3-1 (or the pseudogene TRBV3-2) with TRBJ2-6, with D possibly matching TRBD1 (5 bases). CDR1 is LGHDT and CDR2 is YNNKEL in the germline V gene (reference sequence). This CDR3 comprises 16 residues. Trimming shortened V by 0 bases and J by 2 bases, and 8 bases separated the two germline ends. The CDR3 is CASSQDLGAGANVLTF. The DNA of the CDR3 is TGTGCCAGCAGCCAAGATTTAGGGGCTGGGGCCAACGTCCTGACTTTC.

V is TRBV2 and J is TRBJ2-7; 10 bases align to TRBD1. The CDR3 sequence is 15 residues long. The V gene's germline CDR1 is SNHLY and CDR2 FYNNEI. V trimming: 5 bases; J trimming: 6 bases; junction bases outside the gene matches: 10. CDR3 residues: CASSRQGQGSGEQYF. As DNA, the CDR3 is TGTGCCAGCAGTCGACAGGGACAGGGGTCCGGCGAGCAGTACTTC.

The J gene is TRBJ1-1, the V gene TRBV5-1, with D tentatively TRBD1 (6 bases). The CDR3 is 15 residues long. Trimming removed 2 bases from V and 1 base from J, with 12 bases in between. Germline V lookup: CDR1 SGHRS, CDR2 YFSETQ. The CDR3 sequence: CASSFSGTQNTEAFF. DNA of the CDR3: TGCGCCAGCAGCTTCTCGGGGACACAGAACACTGAAGCTTTCTTT.

V usage is TRBV3-1 (or the pseudogene TRBV3-2) and J usage is TRBJ2-1; D might be TRBD2 (6 bases). V was pared by 0 bases and J by 10 bases, with 16 bases between. This CDR3 contains 15 residues. Germline V gene data show CDR1 as LGHDT and CDR2 as YNNKEL (reference sequence). CDR3 sequence: CASSQEEGGPREQFF. CDR3 nucleotides: TGTGCCAGCAGCCAAGAGGAGGGCGGCCCCAGGGAGCAGTTCTTC.

The rearrangement uses TRBV5-4 and TRBJ2-2; 8 positions match TRBD1. V trimming: 6 bases; J trimming: 6 bases; junction bases outside the gene matches: 19. Germline CDR1 reads SGHNT; CDR2 reads YYREEE (reference sequence). The CDR3 contains 18 residues. The CDR3 DNA reads as TGTGCCAGCACCCCAAAGGGCGCAGGACAGGGAGGTCCCGGGGAGCTGTTTTTT. Residues: CASTPKGAGQGGPGELFF.

This clone showed up just once. This sequence joins TRBV27 and TRBJ2-2, with 11 bases lining up with TRBD2. V lost 2 bases, J lost 2 bases, and 7 bases stayed unmatched. This CDR3 contains 18 residues. CDR1 and CDR2 from the germline V gene are MNHEY and SMNVEV (reference sequence). Here the CDR3 DNA reads TGTGCCAGCAGTTTACGCCTGGGACTAGCGGTTAACACCGGGGAGCTGTTTTTT. It is translated as CASSLRLGLAVNTGELFF.

The genes are TRBV7-6 and TRBJ1-6; possibly TRBD1 for D (5 bases). V lost 6 bases and J lost 0, with 15 bases in between. This CDR3 is built from 17 residues. Germline values: CDR1 SGHVS, CDR2 FNYEAQ. CDR3 DNA: TGTGCCAGCAGTTATCCAGGGATAGGCTCCTATAATTCACCCCTCCACTTT. Protein sequence: CASSYPGIGSYNSPLHF.

V usage is TRBV12-5 and J usage is TRBJ2-3, with D perhaps matching TRBD2 (6 bases). V lost 5 bases, J lost 4 bases, and 28 bases lay in between. Germline CDR1 is LGHNT and CDR2 is FRNRAP. The CDR3 loop spans 19 amino acids. CDR3 DNA: TGTGCTAGTGGTAGCCAAGCCGGGACTCCGGGTCTAAAGGCAGATACGCAGTATTTT. Amino acids: CASGSQAGTPGLKADTQYF.

The chain links TRBV19 to TRBJ1-3; the D gene is possibly TRBD1 (6 bases). The ends were cut back, 9 bases at V and 3 bases at J, with 18 bases in the middle. This CDR3 has 15 amino acids. The germline V gene encodes CDR1 LNHDA and CDR2 SQIVND (reference sequence). CDR3 loop: CASQRPGQLGNTIYF. Here the CDR3 DNA reads TGTGCCAGCCAACGGCCGGGACAACTTGGAAACACCATATATTTT.

V and J are TRBV4-3 and TRBJ2-1, with a weak D call TRBD2 (5 bases). Trimming took off 0 bases at V and 10 bases at J, with 13 bases between the two ends. The CDR3 consists of 14 residues. The V gene's germline CDR1 is LGHNA and CDR2 YSLEER. The CDR3 is CASSQDPQKREQFF. CDR3 nucleotide sequence: TGCGCCAGCAGCCAAGATCCCCAAAAGCGGGAGCAGTTCTTC.

The CDR3 here is CASSSPAGGADEQYF. Here the CDR3 DNA reads TGTGCCAGCAGCTCCCCCGCAGGGGGCGCGGACGAGCAGTACTTC. The gene calls are TRBV28 and TRBJ2-7; 8 bases match TRBD1. V lost 6 bases, J lost 5 bases, and 12 bases stayed unmatched. Germline CDR1 and CDR2: MDHEN and SYDVKM. The CDR3 runs 15 residues. The entire variable domain, with the rest obtained from reference TRBV28 and TRBJ2-7, is as follows: DVKVTQSSRYLVKRTGEKVFLECVQDMDHENMFWYRQDPGLGLRLIYFSYDVKMKEKGDIPEGYSVSREKKERFSLILESASTNQTSMYLCASSSPAGGADEQYFGPGTRLTVT.

The chain combines TRBV6-5 with TRBJ2-7; 7 bases align to TRBD1. Unmatched junction bases numbered 10, after V lost 6 bases and J lost 8 bases. The CDR3 loop spans 13 amino acids. Germline values: CDR1 MNHEY, CDR2 SVGAGI. The CDR3 loop reads CASRLGQELQQYF. DNA for the CDR3: TGTGCCAGCAGGTTAGGACAGGAACTACAGCAGTACTTC.

The V and J genes are TRBV9 and TRBJ2-5; TRBD2 matches at 11 bases. This CDR3 has 17 residues. Germline CDR1 is SGDLS and CDR2 is YYNGEE. Trimming took 3 bases from V and 3 from J; bases not matched to a gene: 10. The CDR3 loop reads CASSAGTSGPGEETQYF. CDR3 bases: TGTGCCAGCAGCGCCGGGACTAGCGGTCCGGGGGAAGAGACCCAGTACTTC.

The chain links TRBV29-1 to TRBJ2-5; no definite D call. Looked up from germline, CDR1 is SQVTM and CDR2 is ANQGSEA. V was cut by 3 bases and J by 1 base, with 12 bases left in between. CDR3 size: 14 residues. This CDR3 is CSVDFGYAQETQYF. The DNA of the CDR3 is TGCAGCGTTGACTTCGGTTACGCCCAAGAGACCCAGTACTTC.

This chain's CDR3 is CASTPRSGGTGTQYF. Here the CDR3 DNA reads TGCGCCAGCACCCCACGATCGGGGGGAACTGGGACGCAGTATTTT. The chain is built from TRBV5-1 and TRBJ2-3, with TRBD2 identical over 7 bases. Germline CDR1 is SGHRS and CDR2 is YFSETQ. CDR3 length equals 15 residues. J was trimmed by 9 bases and V by 6 bases; bases with no gene match: 16.

V is TRBV18 and J is TRBJ2-1, with TRBD2 as a possible D gene (7 bases). CDR3 size: 15 residues. Germline V CDR1 and CDR2: KGHSH, LQKENI. Trimming left V 4 bases short and J 2 bases short, with 12 bases between. CDR3 amino acids: CASSLGGGAYNEQFF. DNA for the CDR3: TGTGCCAGCTCACTTGGCGGGGGCGCCTACAATGAGCAGTTCTTC. Supplemented by reference TRBV18 and TRBJ2-1, the full variable domain reads NAGVMQNPRHLVRRRGQEARLRCSPMKGHSHVYWYRQLPEEGLKFMVYLQKENIIDESGMPKERFSAEFPKEGPSILRIQQVVRGDSAAYFCASSLGGGAYNEQFFGPGTRLTVL.

This sequence joins TRBV10-2 and TRBJ2-7; D gene uncertain. Germline V lookup: CDR1 WSHSY, CDR2 SAAADI. V lost 2 bases and J lost 2, with 7 bases in between. The CDR3 runs 13 residues. The CDR3 loop is CASSELLTYEQYF. CDR3 DNA: TGCGCCAGCAGTGAGCTTCTTACCTACGAGCAGTACTTC.

V and J are TRBV2 and TRBJ1-4; 8 bases match TRBD1. V shed 1 base, J shed 8 bases, and the junction held 9 bases outside the gene matches. Germline V gene sequence: CDR1 SNHLY, CDR2 FYNNEI. The CDR3 runs to 16 residues. In nucleotides, the CDR3 is TGTGCCAGCAGTGAAGATTTTACAGGGGGGTGGGAAAAACTGTTTTTT. Translation: CASSEDFTGGWEKLFF. The complete variable domain, with remaining parts taken from reference TRBV2 and TRBJ1-4, reads EPEVTQTPSHQVTQMGQEVILRCVPISNHLYFYWYRQILGQKVEFLVSFYNNEISEKSEIFDDQFSVERPDGSNFTLKIRSTKLEDSAMYFCASSEDFTGGWEKLFFGSGTQLSVL.

This clone was seen only once. The CDR3 here is CASRSGAADTGELFF. The CDR3 bases are TGCGCCAGCAGGTCGGGAGCGGCGGACACCGGGGAGCTGTTTTTT. The chain combines TRBV5-1 with TRBJ2-2; TRBD2 is a possible D gene (6 bases). Germline loops: CDR1 SGHRS, CDR2 YFSETQ. This CDR3 is built from 15 residues. Trimming left V 5 bases short and J 3 bases short, with 14 bases between.

The chain is built from TRBV9 and TRBJ2-1; D gene unclear. The CDR3 has 12 residues. Between the trimmed V and J ends, which lost 1 base and 10 bases, there was a span of 9 bases. Per germline, CDR1 SGDLS and CDR2 YYNGEE. The chain's CDR3 is CASSVTNREQFF. CDR3 coding DNA: TGTGCCAGCAGCGTAACAAACAGAGAGCAGTTCTTC.

The rearrangement links TRBV6-6 to TRBJ2-3; TRBD2 agrees at 9 bases. Germline V gene lookup returns CDR1 MNHNY and CDR2 SVGAGI (reference sequence). The CDR3 covers 15 residues. J was trimmed by 5 bases and V by 6 bases; bases with no gene match: 9. CDR3 sequence reads: CASRDSGREGDTQYF. For the CDR3, the DNA is TGTGCCAGCAGAGATAGCGGGAGAGAAGGAGATACGCAGTATTTT.

Of note for this clone: An end of the junction does not agree with germline; a read error may underlie this. The chain combines TRBV28 with TRBJ2-7; 8 nucleotides match TRBD2. Per the germline V gene, CDR1 is MDHEN and CDR2 is SYDVKM. The CDR3 has 14 amino acids. CDR3 DNA: TGTGCCAGCAGTTCTACGGGAGGGCCCTACGGGCAGTACTTC. This gives the protein CASSSTGGPYGQYF.

The genes are TRBV7-3 and TRBJ2-1, with TRBD2 matching 7 bases. CDR1 is SGHTA, CDR2 FQGTGA, per germline. With V trimmed by 0 bases and J by 7 bases, 12 bases remained unmatched. The CDR3 consists of 17 residues. In DNA, the CDR3 is TGTGCCAGCAGCTTAACGCATGGACGGGAGGCTGGTAATGAGCAGTTCTTC. Its translation is CASSLTHGREAGNEQFF.